Below are 8 T cell receptor beta chains sequenced from a single sample in a study of regulatory T cells in long-lasting Graves disease. Time point indicated: persistent/refractory GD, antithyroid drugs over 5 years with positive TRAb. With RNA extracted from PBMCs as input, the TCR library was made. Assembly of TCR beta libraries relied on iRepertoire HTBI primers together with Arm-PCR of CDR3 regions. TCRdb used MiXCR to reprocess the multiplex PCR reads, holding one entry per CDR3 protein. The table lists some 430,000 distinct CDR3 sequences, 20% to 25% of them singletons, with around 7% in the top ten. The sample here was peripheral blood mononuclear cells (PBMCs), taken when the disease was refractory, from a patient treated with antithyroid drugs. The receptors derive from a female donor with Graves disease.

The chain has TRBV7-2 and TRBJ1-2; unclear D gene. From germline, CDR1 is SGHTA and CDR2 FQGNSA. The CDR3 spans 15 residues. V lost 5 bases and J lost 4, with 17 bases in between. This chain's CDR3 is CASSLEVGYIYGYTF. The CDR3 nucleotides are TGTGCCAGCAGCCTAGAGGTTGGCTACATCTATGGCTACACCTTC.

This clonotype was picked up many times. The V gene is TRBV20-1, the J gene TRBJ2-7, with 7 bases fitting TRBD1. CDR3 length equals 15 residues. V lost 0 bases, J lost 2 bases, and 7 bases stayed unmatched. Germline loops: CDR1 DFQATT, CDR2 SNEGSKA (reference sequence). The CDR3 sequence: CSAREGRQGTYEQYF. In DNA, the CDR3 is TGCAGTGCTAGAGAGGGGAGACAGGGAACCTACGAGCAGTACTTC.

This clonotype occurred a few times. The chain couples TRBV5-1 to TRBJ1-1, with D perhaps matching TRBD1 (5 bases). Germline lookup yields CDR1 SGHRS and CDR2 YFSETQ. This CDR3 has 15 amino acids. Trimming removed 0 bases at V and 1 base at J, with 10 bases between. The CDR3 bases are TGCGCCAGCAGCTTGGCTGGTCAGGGGAACACTGAAGCTTTCTTT. This encodes CASSLAGQGNTEAFF. The whole variable domain, filled in from reference TRBV5-1 and TRBJ1-1, reads KAGVTQTPRYLIKTRGQQVTLSCSPISGHRSVSWYQQTPGQGLQFLFEYFSETQRNKGNFPGRFSGRQFSNSRSEMNVSTLELGDSALYLCASSLAGQGNTEAFFGQGTRLTVV.

This clonotype was observed at least ten times. The gene calls are TRBV2 and TRBJ1-4, with D possibly matching TRBD1 (5 bases). Germline V CDR1 and CDR2: SNHLY, FYNNEI. V lost 3 bases to trimming and J lost 3 bases, with 14 bases between them. This CDR3 has 16 amino acids. CDR3 region: CASSDPQGAANEKLFF. The CDR3 region has the DNA TGTGCCAGCAGTGATCCCCAGGGTGCGGCTAATGAAAAACTGTTTTTT.

This clonotype showed up many times. The chain couples TRBV27 to TRBJ1-2; 8 bases map to TRBD1. CDR3 size: 14 residues. Germline CDR1 MNHEY, CDR2 SMNVEV (reference sequence). With 4 bases clipped from V and 8 bases from J, the junction kept 9 bases outside the gene matches. The CDR3 loop is CASSSVHRGNGYTF. CDR3 in DNA: TGTGCCAGCAGTTCGGTGCACAGGGGGAACGGCTACACCTTC.

The chain joins TRBV6-1 to TRBJ1-1, with unresolved D. Germline V CDR1 and CDR2: MNHNS, SASEGT. This CDR3 has 13 amino acids. V was clipped by 6 bases and J by 4 bases, with 12 bases between them. The CDR3 DNA follows: TGTGCCAGCAGGAAACCGACGAGCACTGAAGCTTTCTTT. Protein sequence: CASRKPTSTEAFF.

The sample holds a few counts of this clonotype. V and J are TRBV4-1 and TRBJ1-5, with D possibly matching TRBD1 (5 bases). CDR1 is MGHRA, CDR2 YSYEKL, per germline. Deletions cut 4 bases from V and 1 base from J, with 14 bases between. This CDR3 comprises 16 residues. The CDR3 DNA follows: TGCGCCAGCAGCCTCCATCCGGGGCAGAGCAATCAGCCCCAGCATTTT. Translating gives CASSLHPGQSNQPQHF.

The J gene is TRBJ2-3, the V gene TRBV2; a possible D gene is TRBD2 (5 bases). V lost 10 bases to trimming and J lost 0 bases, with 17 bases between them. Germline-derived CDR1 and CDR2 are SNHLY and FYNNEI. This CDR3 region has 15 residues. CDR3 bases: TGTGCCATCCATCCGGGGTCGACTAGCACAGATACGCAGTATTTT. This codes for CAIHPGSTSTDTQYF.